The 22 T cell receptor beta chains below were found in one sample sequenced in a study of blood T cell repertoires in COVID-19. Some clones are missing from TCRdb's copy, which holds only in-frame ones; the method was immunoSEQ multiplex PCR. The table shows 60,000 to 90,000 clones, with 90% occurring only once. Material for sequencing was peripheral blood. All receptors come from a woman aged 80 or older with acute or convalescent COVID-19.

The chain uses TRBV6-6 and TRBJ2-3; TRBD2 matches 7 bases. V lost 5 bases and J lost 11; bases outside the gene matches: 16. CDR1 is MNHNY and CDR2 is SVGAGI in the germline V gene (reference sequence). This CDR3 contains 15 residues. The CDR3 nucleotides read TGTGCCAGCAGTGGAACGGGGGGTTACCTCGGAGGGCAGTATTTT. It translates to CASSGTGGYLGGQYF.

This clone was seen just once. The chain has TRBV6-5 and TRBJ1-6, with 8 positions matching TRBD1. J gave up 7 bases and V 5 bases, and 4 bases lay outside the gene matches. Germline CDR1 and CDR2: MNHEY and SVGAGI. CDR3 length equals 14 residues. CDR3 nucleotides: TGTGCCAGCAGTCTCCGGGACAGGAATTCACCCCTCCACTTT. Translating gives CASSLRDRNSPLHF.

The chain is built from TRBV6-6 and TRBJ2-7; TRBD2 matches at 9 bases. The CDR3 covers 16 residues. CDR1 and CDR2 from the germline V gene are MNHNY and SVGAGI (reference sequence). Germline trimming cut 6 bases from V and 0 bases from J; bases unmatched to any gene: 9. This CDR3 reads CASRGGSGGRSYEQYF. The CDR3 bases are TGTGCCAGCAGGGGGGGTAGCGGGGGCCGCTCCTACGAGCAGTACTTC.

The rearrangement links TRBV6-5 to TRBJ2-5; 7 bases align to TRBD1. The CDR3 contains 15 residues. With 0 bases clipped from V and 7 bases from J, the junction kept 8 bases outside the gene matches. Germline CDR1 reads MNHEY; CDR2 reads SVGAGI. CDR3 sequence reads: CASSYSTDRVGTQYF. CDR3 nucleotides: TGTGCCAGCAGTTACTCGACCGACAGGGTAGGGACCCAGTACTTC.

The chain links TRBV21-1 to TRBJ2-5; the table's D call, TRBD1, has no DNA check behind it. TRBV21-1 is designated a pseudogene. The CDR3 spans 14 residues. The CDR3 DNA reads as TGTGCCAGCAGCTCTGAGCAGGGGAAAGAGACCCAGTACTTC. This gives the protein CASSSEQGKETQYF.

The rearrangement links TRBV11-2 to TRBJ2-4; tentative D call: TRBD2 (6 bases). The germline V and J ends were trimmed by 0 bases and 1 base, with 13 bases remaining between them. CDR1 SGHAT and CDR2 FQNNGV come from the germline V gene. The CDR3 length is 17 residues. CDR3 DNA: TGTGCCAGCAGCTTAGATATTGGGGGGTTGGCCAAAAACATTCAGTACTTC. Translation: CASSLDIGGLAKNIQYF.

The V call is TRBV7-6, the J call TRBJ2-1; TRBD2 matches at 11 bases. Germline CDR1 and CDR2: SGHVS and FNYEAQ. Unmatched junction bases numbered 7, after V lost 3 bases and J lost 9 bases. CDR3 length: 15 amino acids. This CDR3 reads CASSLGSGGVGEQFF. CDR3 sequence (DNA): TGTGCCAGCAGCTTGGGTAGCGGGGGGGTTGGTGAGCAGTTCTTC.

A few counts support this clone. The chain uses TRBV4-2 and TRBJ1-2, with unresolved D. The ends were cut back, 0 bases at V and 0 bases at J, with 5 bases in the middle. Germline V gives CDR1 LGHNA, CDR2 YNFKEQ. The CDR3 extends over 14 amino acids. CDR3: CASSQDGANYGYTF. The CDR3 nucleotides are TGTGCCAGCAGCCAAGATGGAGCTAACTATGGCTACACCTTC.

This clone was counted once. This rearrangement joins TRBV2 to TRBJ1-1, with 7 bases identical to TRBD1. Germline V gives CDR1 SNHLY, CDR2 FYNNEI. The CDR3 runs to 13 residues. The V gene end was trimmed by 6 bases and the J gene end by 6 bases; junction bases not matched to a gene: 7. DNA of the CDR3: TGTGCCAGCAGAGTGCAGGGGGAGGCTGAAGCTTTCTTT. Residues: CASRVQGEAEAFF.

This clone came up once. The CDR3 region is CASSQVVSGGAGTDTQYF. As DNA, the CDR3 is TGTGCCAGCAGCCAAGTAGTTAGCGGGGGGGCGGGCACAGATACGCAGTATTTT. The chain combines TRBV4-2 with TRBJ2-3; 11 bases line up with TRBD2. The CDR3 has 18 residues. Trimming removed 1 base from V and 1 base from J; junction bases left unmatched: 7. Germline V gene data show CDR1 as LGHNA and CDR2 as YNFKEQ.

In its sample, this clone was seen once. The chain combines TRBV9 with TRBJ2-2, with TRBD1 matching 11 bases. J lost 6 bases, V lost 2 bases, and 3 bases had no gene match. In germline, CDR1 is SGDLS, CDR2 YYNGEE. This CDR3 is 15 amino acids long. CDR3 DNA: TGTGCCAGCAGCGTGGGACAGGGGGTCTCCGGGGAGCTGTTTTTT. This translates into CASSVGQGVSGELFF.

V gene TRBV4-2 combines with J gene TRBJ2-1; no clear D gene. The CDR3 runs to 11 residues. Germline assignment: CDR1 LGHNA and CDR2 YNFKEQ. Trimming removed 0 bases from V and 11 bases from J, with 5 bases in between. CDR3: CASSQDAQQFF. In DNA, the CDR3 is TGTGCCAGCAGCCAAGATGCGCAGCAGTTCTTC.

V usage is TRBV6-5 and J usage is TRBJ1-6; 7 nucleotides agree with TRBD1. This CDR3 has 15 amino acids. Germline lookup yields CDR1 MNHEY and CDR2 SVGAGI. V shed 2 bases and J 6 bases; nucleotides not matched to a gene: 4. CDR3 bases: TGTGCCAGCAGTTACGAGACAGGGACTAATTCACCCCTCCACTTT. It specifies CASSYETGTNSPLHF.

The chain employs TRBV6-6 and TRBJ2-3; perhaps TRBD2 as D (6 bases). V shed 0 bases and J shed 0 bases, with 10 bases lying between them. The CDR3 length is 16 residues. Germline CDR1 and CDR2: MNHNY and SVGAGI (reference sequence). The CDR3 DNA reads TGTGCCAGCAGTTACTCCCGGGACTCAAGCACAGATACGCAGTATTTT. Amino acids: CASSYSRDSSTDTQYF.

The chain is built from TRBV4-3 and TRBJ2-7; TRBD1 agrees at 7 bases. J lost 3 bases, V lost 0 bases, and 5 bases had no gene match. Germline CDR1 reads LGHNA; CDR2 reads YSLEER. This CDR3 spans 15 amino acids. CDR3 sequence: CASSQEVGGHYEQYF. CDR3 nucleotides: TGCGCCAGCAGCCAAGAGGTAGGGGGCCACTACGAGCAGTACTTC.

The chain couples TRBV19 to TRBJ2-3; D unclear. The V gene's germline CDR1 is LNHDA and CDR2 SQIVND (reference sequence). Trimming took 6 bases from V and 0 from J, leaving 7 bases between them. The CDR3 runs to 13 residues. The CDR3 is CASRPSSTDTQYF. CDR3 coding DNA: TGTGCCAGTAGACCAAGCAGCACAGATACGCAGTATTTT.

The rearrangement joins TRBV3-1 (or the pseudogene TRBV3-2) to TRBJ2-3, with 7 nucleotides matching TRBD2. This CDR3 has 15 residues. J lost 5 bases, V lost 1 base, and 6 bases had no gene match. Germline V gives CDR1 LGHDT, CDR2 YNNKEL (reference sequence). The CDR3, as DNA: TGTGCCAGCAGCCAAGTCCGGGACTACCAAGATACGCAGTATTTT. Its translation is CASSQVRDYQDTQYF.

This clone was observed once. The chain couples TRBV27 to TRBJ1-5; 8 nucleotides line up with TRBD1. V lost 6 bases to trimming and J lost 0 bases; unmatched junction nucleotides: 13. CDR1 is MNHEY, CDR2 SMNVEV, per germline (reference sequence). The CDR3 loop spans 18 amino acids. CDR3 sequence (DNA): TGTGCCAGCAGACTCGGACAGGGAGGTCGGTATAGCAATCAGCCCCAGCATTTT. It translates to CASRLGQGGRYSNQPQHF.

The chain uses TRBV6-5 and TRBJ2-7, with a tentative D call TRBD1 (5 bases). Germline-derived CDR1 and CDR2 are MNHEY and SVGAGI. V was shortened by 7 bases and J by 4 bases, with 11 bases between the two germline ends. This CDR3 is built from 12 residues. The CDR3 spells CASTTDSYEQYF. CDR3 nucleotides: TGTGCCAGCACTACCGACAGTTACGAGCAGTACTTC.

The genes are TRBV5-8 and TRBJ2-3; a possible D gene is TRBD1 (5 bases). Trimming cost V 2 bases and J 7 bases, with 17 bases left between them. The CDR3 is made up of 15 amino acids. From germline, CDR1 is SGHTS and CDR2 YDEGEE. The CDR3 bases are TGTGCCAGCAGCTTTGGGGCAGAATTAGGCCATACGCAGTATTTT. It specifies CASSFGAELGHTQYF. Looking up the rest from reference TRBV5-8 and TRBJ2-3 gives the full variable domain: EAGVTQSPTHLIKTRGQQATLRCSPISGHTSVYWYQQALGLGLQFLLWYDEGEERNRGNFPPRFSGRQFPNYSSELNVNALELEDSALYLCASSFGAELGHTQYFGPGTRLTVL.

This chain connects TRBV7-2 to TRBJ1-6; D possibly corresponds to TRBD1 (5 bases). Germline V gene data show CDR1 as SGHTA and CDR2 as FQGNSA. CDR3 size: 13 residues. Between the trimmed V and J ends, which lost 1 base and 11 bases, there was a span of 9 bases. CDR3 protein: CASSLEGSAPLHF. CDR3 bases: TGTGCCAGCAGCTTAGAGGGGTCTGCACCCCTCCACTTT.

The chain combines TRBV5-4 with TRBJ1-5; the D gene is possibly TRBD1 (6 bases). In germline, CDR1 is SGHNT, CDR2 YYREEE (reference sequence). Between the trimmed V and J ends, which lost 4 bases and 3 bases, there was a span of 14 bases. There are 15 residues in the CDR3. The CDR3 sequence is CASSTGPDFNQPQHF. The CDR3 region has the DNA TGTGCCAGCAGCACAGGGCCCGACTTCAATCAGCCCCAGCATTTT.